This TCR beta chain was found in a study of T cells in localized non-small cell lung cancer. Study-wide findings and caveats: The highest T cell clonality was in uninvolved adjacent lung, above tumor. Appearances in adjacent lung were noted for a median roughly 50 of the top 100 tumor clones.

A few counts support this clone. Its antigen is not known. Some clones are missing from TCRdb's copy, which holds only in-frame ones; the method was immunoSEQ multiplex PCR. The sample consists of more than 20,000 clones, roughly 80% of them appearing once. CDR3 length: 15 residues. With 2 bases clipped from V and 1 base from J, the junction kept 3 bases outside the gene matches. From germline, CDR1 is SGHTA and CDR2 FQGTGA. This receptor was identified in a man aged 40 to 75 with stage II lung adenocarcinoma. The sample here was PBMCs, taken before any cancer treatment. V usage is TRBV7-3 and J usage is TRBJ1-1; TRBD1 matches at 8 bases. CDR3 sequence (DNA): TGTGCCAGCAGCTTAGTAGGACAGGGGAACACTGAAGCTTTCTTT. The encoded protein is CASSLVGQGNTEAFF.